The clone carrying this TCR beta chain was seen more than once but under ten times. The sample is drawn from a study of identical twins. Per the germline V gene, CDR1 is SNHLY and CDR2 is FYNNEI. The CDR3 spans 15 residues. Trimming pared 2 bases from V and 0 bases from J, leaving 11 bases between. TCRdb recomputed calls from the 5' RACE reads with MiXCR, one row per CDR3 protein. The data show some 560,000 distinct CDR3 sequences, 9% to 10% seen once. The same sample was also used in a study of yellow fever vaccine responses in identical twins.

The specimen sequenced was PBMCs. This rearrangement joins TRBV2 to TRBJ2-7; D is tentatively TRBD1 or TRBD2 (5 bases each). The receptor's source is a woman in her late teens or twenties in good health. CDR3 amino acids: CASSEPGRNSYEQYF. The CDR3 DNA reads TGTGCCAGCAGTGAACCGGGACGGAACTCCTACGAGCAGTACTTC.